This T cell receptor (beta chain) was sequenced for a study of T cells in tumors after PD-1 blockade. On the study more broadly: No patient had prior checkpoint blockade, systemic immunosuppression, or radiotherapy within 4 weeks. Some patients also took daily vismodegib 150 mg during anti-PD-1 treatment. On average, peripheral blood gave 100,000 to 140,000 TCR templates and 33,000 or so unique clonotypes.

Germline CDR1 is MNHEY and CDR2 is SMNVEV (reference sequence). CDR3 size: 14 residues. Trimming left V 5 bases short and J 1 base short, with 11 bases between. With regard to this clone: The antigen is undetermined.

Repertoires were generated with immunoSEQ multiplex PCR, while TCRdb's copy carries only in-frame clones and drops some. The table has 14,000 to 15,000 clones, around 79% seen once. Study-wide results and limits: About 41% of tumor TCR clonotypes were also found in blood.

The sequences come from PBMCs, collected after anti-PD-1 treatment. This TCR was recovered from a human donor with basal cell carcinoma. The V call is TRBV27, the J call TRBJ1-1, with D tentatively TRBD1 (5 bases). This CDR3 is CASSPRDRNTEAFF. The CDR3 DNA sequence: TGTGCCAGCAGTCCCCGGGACCGGAACACTGAAGCTTTCTTT.